The entry below gives a single T cell receptor beta chain sequence along with its context. The PCR was carried out with 60 Vbeta primers and 13 Jbeta primers. Produced via immunoSEQ multiplex PCR; TCRdb's table is partial and in-frame only. The data show some 220,000 clones, roughly four fifths seen once. The CDR3 has 17 residues. The V segment lost 4 bases and the J segment 3 bases; nucleotides outside the gene matches: 14. Germline V lookup: CDR1 SGHDT, CDR2 YYEEEE. These data belong to a study of cytomegalovirus exposure and HLA in healthy donors. The genes are TRBV5-6 and TRBJ2-3; 7 bases map to TRBD2. The TCR sequence derives from a woman between 40 and 55 years old in good health and CMV-seronegative. What was sequenced was PBMCs. CDR3 region: CASSVPLWGGGTDTQYF. The CDR3 bases are TGTGCCAGCAGCGTACCACTATGGGGGGGTGGTACAGATACGCAGTATTTT. The full variable domain, in which reference TRBV5-6 and TRBJ2-3 provide the parts outside the CDR3, is DAGVTQSPTHLIKTRGQQVTLRCSPKSGHDTVSWYQQALGQGPQFIFQYYEEEERQRGNFPDRFSGHQFPNYSSELNVNALLLGDSALYLCASSVPLWGGGTDTQYFGPGTRLTVL.